A selection of T cell receptor beta chains follows, all from one sample in a study of T cell therapy after organ transplantation. Repertoires were generated with immunoSEQ multiplex PCR, while TCRdb's copy carries only in-frame clones and drops some. The data hold 44,000 or so clones, with about 95% observed a single time. No antigen is known for these receptors. The sample consisted of CD8+ T cells from blood, taken before autologous CMV-specific T cell therapy. The receptors here all came from a human patient who had received a solid organ transplant and had CMV disease. Both conserved end residues are trimmed from each CDR3. Each record gives: V gene, J gene, CDR3 protein.

>TRBV5-4|TRBJ2-7
ASSLEGFEQY
>TRBV7-9|TRBJ2-7
ASSLSSGTGYQQY
>TRBV5-6|TRBJ2-1
ASSLGVLGNEQF
>TRBV5-6|TRBJ2-7
ASSWKYEQY
>TRBV10-3|TRBJ2-3
AISELGGKTESTDTQY
>TRBV6-1|TRBJ1-5
ASSDDGTGSQPQH
>TRBV11-1|TRBJ2-1
ASSVSGLAGDSEQF
>TRBV27|TRBJ1-5
ASSKTGRGNQPQH
>TRBV13|TRBJ1-1
ASSVALGRENTEAF
>TRBV7-9|TRBJ2-6
ASSLGASGANVLT
>TRBV27|TRBJ2-1
ASSSSGRAYNEQF
>TRBV25-1|TRBJ2-7
ASSEGWLYEQY
>TRBV4-3|TRBJ1-1
ASSPRTGAEAF
>TRBV4-1|.
ASSQAVGGLYEQY
>TRBV19|TRBJ2-7
ASSPRDRETYEQY
>TRBV7-8|TRBJ1-5
ASSLMGGQGDNQPQH
>TRBV5-1|TRBJ2-7
ASSTGLGRSYEQY
>TRBV5-6|TRBJ2-7
ASSHYQGGSYEQY
>TRBV11-2|TRBJ1-1
ASSTDTGENTEAF
>TRBV4-3|TRBJ2-2
ASSQVTEWDTGELF
>TRBV19|TRBJ2-2
ASSITGQGAGELF
>TRBV19|TRBJ2-5
ATTGSAESETQY
>TRBV6-6|TRBJ1-3
ASSMGESGNTIY
>TRBV11-2|TRBJ1-6
ASSLREPLH
>TRBV19|TRBJ1-5
ASSIGLYSNQPQH
>TRBV14|.
ASSQVTASGRSGEQY
>TRBV5-1|TRBJ2-7
ASSLDRTVMGYEQY
>TRBV27|TRBJ1-2
ASSLGALYGYT
>TRBV6-4|TRBJ1-1
ASRPRQSNTEAF
>TRBV5-6|TRBJ1-1
ASSLVRDSNTEAF